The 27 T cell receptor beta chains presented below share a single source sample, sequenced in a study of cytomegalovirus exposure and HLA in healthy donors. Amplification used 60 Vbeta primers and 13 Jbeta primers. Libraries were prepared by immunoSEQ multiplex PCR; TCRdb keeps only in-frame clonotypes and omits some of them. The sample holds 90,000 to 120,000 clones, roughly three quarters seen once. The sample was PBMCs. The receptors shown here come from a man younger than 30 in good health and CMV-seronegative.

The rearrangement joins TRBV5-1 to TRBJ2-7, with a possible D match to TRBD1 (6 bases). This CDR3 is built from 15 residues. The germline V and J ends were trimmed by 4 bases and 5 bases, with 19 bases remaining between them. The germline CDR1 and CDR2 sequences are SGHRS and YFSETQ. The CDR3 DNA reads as TGCGCCAGCAGCCCCCTGATACAGGGTTCCCACGAGCAGTACTTC. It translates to CASSPLIQGSHEQYF. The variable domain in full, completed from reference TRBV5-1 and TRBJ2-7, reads KAGVTQTPRYLIKTRGQQVTLSCSPISGHRSVSWYQQTPGQGLQFLFEYFSETQRNKGNFPGRFSGRQFSNSRSEMNVSTLELGDSALYLCASSPLIQGSHEQYFGPGTRLTVT.

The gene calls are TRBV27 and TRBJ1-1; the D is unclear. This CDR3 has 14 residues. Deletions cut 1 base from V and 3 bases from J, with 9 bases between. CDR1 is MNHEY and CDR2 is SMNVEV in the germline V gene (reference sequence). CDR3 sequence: CASSLFSSYTEAFF. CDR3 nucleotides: TGTGCCAGCAGTTTATTTAGCTCCTACACTGAAGCTTTCTTT.

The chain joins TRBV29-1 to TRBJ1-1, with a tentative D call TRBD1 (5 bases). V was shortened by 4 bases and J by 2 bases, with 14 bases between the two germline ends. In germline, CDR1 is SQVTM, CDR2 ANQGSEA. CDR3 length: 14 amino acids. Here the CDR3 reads CSVVRGGVNTEAFF. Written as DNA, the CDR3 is TGCAGCGTTGTAAGAGGAGGGGTCAACACTGAAGCTTTCTTT.

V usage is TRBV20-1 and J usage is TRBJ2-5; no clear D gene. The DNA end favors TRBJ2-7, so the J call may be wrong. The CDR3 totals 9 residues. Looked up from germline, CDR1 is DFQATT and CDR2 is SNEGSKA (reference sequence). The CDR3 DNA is TGCAGTGCTAGTAACGAGCAGTACTTC. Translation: CSASNEQYF.

CDR3 sequence reads: CASTYQGARTDTQYF. CDR3 nucleotides: TGTGCCAGCACCTACCAGGGGGCTCGGACAGATACGCAGTATTTT. This chain joins TRBV6-6 and TRBJ2-3, with 8 bases lining up with TRBD1. CDR3 length: 15 residues. The V gene end was trimmed by 7 bases and the J gene end by 3 bases; junction bases not matched to a gene: 9. Germline V gene data show CDR1 as MNHNY and CDR2 as SVGAGI (reference sequence).

In nucleotides, the CDR3 is TGTGCCAGCAGCCTCGGACGGGGGGCCACCTACGAGCAGTACTTC. Its translation is CASSLGRGATYEQYF. The chain uses TRBV9 and TRBJ2-7, with D maybe TRBD2 (7 bases). Germline CDR1 and CDR2: SGDLS and YYNGEE. V dropped 4 bases and J dropped 2 bases, with 16 bases sitting between them. The CDR3 runs 15 residues.

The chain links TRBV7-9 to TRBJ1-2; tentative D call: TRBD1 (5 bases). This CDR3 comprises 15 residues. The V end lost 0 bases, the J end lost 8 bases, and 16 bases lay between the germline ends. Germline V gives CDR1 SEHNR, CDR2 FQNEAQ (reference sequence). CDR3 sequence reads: CASSLALGGLGGYTF. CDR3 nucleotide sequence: TGTGCCAGCAGCTTAGCGCTCGGGGGACTTGGCGGCTACACCTTC.

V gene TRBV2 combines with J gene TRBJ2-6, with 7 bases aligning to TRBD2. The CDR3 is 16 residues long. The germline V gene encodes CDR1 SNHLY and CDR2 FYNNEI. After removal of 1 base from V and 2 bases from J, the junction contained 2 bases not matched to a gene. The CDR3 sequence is CASSEVGGAGANVLTF. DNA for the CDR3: TGTGCCAGCAGTGAAGTTGGGGGGGCTGGGGCCAACGTCCTGACTTTC.

CDR3: CASTTQGRTPYQPQHF. The CDR3 nucleotides read TGTGCCAGTACTACCCAAGGGAGGACACCTTATCAGCCCCAGCATTTT. The V call is TRBV19, the J call TRBJ1-5, with a possible D match to TRBD1 (5 bases). CDR1 and CDR2 (germline): LNHDA, SQIVND (reference sequence). The V and J ends lost 7 bases and 5 bases respectively, with 21 bases between them. CDR3 length: 16 residues.

The CDR3 sequence: CSARGRETQYF. The DNA of the CDR3 is TGCAGTGCTAGAGGCCGGGAGACCCAGTACTTC. The chain joins TRBV20-1 to TRBJ2-5, with D unresolved. V lost 1 base and J lost 5, with 5 bases in between. This CDR3 comprises 11 residues. Germline V gene lookup returns CDR1 DFQATT and CDR2 SNEGSKA (reference sequence).

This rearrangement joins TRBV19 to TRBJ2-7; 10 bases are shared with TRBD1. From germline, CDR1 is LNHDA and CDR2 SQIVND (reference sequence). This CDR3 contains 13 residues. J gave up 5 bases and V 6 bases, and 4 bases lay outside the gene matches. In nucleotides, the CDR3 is TGTGCCAGTAGCCGGACAGGGGGGCACGAGCAGTACTTC. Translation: CASSRTGGHEQYF.

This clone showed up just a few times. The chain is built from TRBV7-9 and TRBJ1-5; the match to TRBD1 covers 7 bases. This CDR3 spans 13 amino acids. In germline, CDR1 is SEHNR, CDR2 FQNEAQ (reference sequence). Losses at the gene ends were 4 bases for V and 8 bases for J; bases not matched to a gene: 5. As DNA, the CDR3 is TGTGCCAGCAGCTCGGGACAGTACGAGCCCCAGCATTTT. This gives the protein CASSSGQYEPQHF.

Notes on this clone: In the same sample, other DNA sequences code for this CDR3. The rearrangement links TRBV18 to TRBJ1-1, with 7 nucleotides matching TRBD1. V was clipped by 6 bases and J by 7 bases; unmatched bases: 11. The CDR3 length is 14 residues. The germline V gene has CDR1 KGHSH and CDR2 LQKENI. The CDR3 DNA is TGTGCCAGCTCCTCCCGACAGGGAGCCTATGAAGCTTTCTTT. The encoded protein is CASSSRQGAYEAFF.

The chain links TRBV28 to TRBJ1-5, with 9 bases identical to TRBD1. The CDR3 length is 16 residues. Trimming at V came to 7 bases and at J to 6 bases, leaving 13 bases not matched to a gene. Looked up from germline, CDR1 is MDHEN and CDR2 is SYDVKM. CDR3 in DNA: TGTGCCAGCAACCCCTCACAGGGGGCGAGAACTCAGCCCCAGCATTTT. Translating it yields CASNPSQGARTQPQHF.

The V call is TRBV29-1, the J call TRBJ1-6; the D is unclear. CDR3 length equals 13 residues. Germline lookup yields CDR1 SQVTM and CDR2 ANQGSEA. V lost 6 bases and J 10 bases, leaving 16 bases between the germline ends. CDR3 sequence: CSVRFEGGSPLHF. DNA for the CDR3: TGCAGCGTCCGGTTCGAGGGTGGATCACCCCTCCACTTT.

The CDR3 DNA follows: TGTGCCAGCAGCTTAGCAGGGAGGGACAGGGGTAACTATGGCTACACCTTC. Encoded protein: CASSLAGRDRGNYGYTF. This chain joins TRBV7-8 and TRBJ1-2; 10 bases align to TRBD1. Trimming removed 0 bases from V and 1 base from J; junction bases left unmatched: 5. Germline V lookup: CDR1 SGHVS, CDR2 FQNEAQ. There are 17 residues in the CDR3.

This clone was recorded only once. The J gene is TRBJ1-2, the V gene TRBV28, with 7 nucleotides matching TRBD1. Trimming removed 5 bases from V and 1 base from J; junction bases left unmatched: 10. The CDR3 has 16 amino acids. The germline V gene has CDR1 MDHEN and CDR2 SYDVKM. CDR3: CASSRGTALVNYGYTF. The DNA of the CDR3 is TGTGCCAGCAGTCGCGGGACAGCTCTAGTTAACTATGGCTACACCTTC.

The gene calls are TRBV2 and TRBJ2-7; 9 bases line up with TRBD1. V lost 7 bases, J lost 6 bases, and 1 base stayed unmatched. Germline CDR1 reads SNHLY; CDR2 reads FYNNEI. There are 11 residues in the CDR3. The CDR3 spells CASMDRGEQYF. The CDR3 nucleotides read TGTGCCAGCATGGACAGGGGCGAGCAGTACTTC. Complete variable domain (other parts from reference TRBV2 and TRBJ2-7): EPEVTQTPSHQVTQMGQEVILRCVPISNHLYFYWYRQILGQKVEFLVSFYNNEISEKSEIFDDQFSVERPDGSNFTLKIRSTKLEDSAMYFCASMDRGEQYFGPGTRLTVT.

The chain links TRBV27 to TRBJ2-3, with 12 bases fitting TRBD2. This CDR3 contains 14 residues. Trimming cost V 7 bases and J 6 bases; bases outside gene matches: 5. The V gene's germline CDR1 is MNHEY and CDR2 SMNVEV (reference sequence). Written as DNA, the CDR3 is TGTGCCAGCACCGTGACTAGCGGGGGTGATACGCAGTATTTT. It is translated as CASTVTSGGDTQYF.

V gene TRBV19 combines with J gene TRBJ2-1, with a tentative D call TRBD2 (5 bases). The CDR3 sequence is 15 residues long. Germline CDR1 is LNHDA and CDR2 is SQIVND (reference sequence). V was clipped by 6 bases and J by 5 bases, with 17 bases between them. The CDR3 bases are TGTGCCAGTAGCCAGATCGCGGGCAGTCACAATGAGCAGTTCTTC. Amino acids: CASSQIAGSHNEQFF.

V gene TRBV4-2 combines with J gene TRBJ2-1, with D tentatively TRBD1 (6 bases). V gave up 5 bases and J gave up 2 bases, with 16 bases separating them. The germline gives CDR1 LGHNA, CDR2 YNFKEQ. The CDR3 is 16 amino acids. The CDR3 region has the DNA TGTGCCAGCAGCTCCAAAACAGGGTTGACCTACAATGAGCAGTTCTTC. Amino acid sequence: CASSSKTGLTYNEQFF.

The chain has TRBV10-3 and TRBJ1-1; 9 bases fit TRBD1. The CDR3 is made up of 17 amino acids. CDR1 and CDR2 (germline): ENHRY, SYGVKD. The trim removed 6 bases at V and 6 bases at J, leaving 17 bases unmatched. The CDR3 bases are TGTGCCATCAGGGAAACCGCACACAGGGGGCGCGAACCTGAAGCTTTCTTT. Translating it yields CAIRETAHRGREPEAFF.

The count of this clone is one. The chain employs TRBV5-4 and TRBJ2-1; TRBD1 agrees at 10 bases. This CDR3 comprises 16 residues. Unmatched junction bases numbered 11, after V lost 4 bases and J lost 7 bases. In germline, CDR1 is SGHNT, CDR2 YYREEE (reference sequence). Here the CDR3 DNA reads TGTGCCAGCAGCCCCAAGACAGGGGGCGTTTTTAATGAGCAGTTCTTC. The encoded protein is CASSPKTGGVFNEQFF.

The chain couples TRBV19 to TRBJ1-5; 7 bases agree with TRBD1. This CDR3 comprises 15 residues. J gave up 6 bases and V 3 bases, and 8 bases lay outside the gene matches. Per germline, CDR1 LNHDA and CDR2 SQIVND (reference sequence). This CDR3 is CASSMTQGSAQPQHF. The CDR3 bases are TGTGCCAGTAGTATGACACAGGGGTCAGCTCAGCCCCAGCATTTT.

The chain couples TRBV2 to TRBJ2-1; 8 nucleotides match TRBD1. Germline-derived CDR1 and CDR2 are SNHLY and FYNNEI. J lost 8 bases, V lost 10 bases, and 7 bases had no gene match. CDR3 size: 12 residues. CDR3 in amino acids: CATRTGKDEQFF. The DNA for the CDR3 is TGTGCCACCCGGACAGGGAAAGATGAGCAGTTCTTC. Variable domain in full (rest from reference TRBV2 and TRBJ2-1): EPEVTQTPSHQVTQMGQEVILRCVPISNHLYFYWYRQILGQKVEFLVSFYNNEISEKSEIFDDQFSVERPDGSNFTLKIRSTKLEDSAMYFCATRTGKDEQFFGPGTRLTVL.

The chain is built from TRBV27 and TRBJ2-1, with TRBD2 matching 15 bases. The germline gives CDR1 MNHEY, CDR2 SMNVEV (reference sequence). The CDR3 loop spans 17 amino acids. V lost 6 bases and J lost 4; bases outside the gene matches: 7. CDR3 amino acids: CASSYPGLAGGYNEQFF. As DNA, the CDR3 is TGTGCCAGCAGCTACCCGGGACTAGCGGGGGGTTACAATGAGCAGTTCTTC.

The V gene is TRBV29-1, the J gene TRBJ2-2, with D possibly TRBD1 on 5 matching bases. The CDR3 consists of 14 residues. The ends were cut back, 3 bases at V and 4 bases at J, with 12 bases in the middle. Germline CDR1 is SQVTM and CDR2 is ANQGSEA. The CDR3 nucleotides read TGCAGCGTTGACCCAGGGCGCGGCACCGGGGAGCTGTTTTTT. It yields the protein CSVDPGRGTGELFF.